The present TCR beta chain was sequenced within a study of identical twins (dated by TCRdb to the mid-2010s). Study-wide context: To test whether fetal clonotypes persist, this study deep-sequenced TCR alpha and beta repertoires from monozygotic twins, from unrelated adults of various ages, and from cord blood. Replicate twin experiments were performed at different times using different library preparation protocols to rule out contamination. The paper's findings and limits, for the study overall: Because the same donors could not be followed over many years, conclusions were based on cross-sectional statistical analysis. Invariant T cells such as MAIT and iNKT could partly confound zero-insertion analyses, though diverse VJ usage argued against this for most clonotypes. In beta out-of-frame sequences, excess twin sharing was weaker, because having fewer shared sequences lowered the signal-to-noise ratio. Compared with coincidental sharing between unrelated individuals, out-of-frame TCR alpha sequences shared between twins showed an excess of sequences with low generation probability. In monozygotic twins, recombination models systematically underestimated out-of-frame TCR alpha sharing, but the models matched the sharing seen between unrelated individuals. Abundant cord blood beta clonotypes carried fewer insertions; young adult naive repertoires showed a weaker similar trend, while memory repertoires showed none.

Comments on this clonotype: Its antigen is unknown. It has no much larger one-base neighbor in the sample; base qualities were not kept.

Only healthy Caucasian donors were included. The twin cohort consisted of three pairs of female monozygotic twins, all aged about 18 to 29 years. Miltenyi CD45RO+ enrichment and human naive T-cell isolation kits were used to isolate memory (CD45RO+) and naive T cells from PBMC. The CDR3 measures 16 amino acids from cysteine to phenylalanine. The sequence is cut down to CDR3 DNA, 48 bases in frame from base 1. CDR1 and CDR2 are read off the germline V gene as SQVTM and ANQGSEA. Between the V and J ends, shortened by 4 bases and 0 bases respectively, the junction contains 15 bases. To prepare the library, 5' RACE was applied. Sequencer: Illumina HiSeq 2000. Template switching added a universal primer binding site, and the final cDNA carried a unique molecular identifier that allowed TCR cDNA molecules to be counted accurately. First-strand cDNA for TCR alpha and beta chains was synthesized from specific primers in the conserved constant-segment region. Each cDNA library was double barcoded, with a SMART-Mk sample barcode plus Illumina barcodes, to control for contamination. TruSeq adapter sequences along with Illumina sample barcodes were introduced in two successive PCR steps. The TCR alpha and beta cDNA libraries were sequenced on the Illumina HiSeq platform using custom primers. Regarding the original processing steps: MiGEC processed the raw reads to extract unique molecular identifiers, while MiXCR was used to determine the CDR3 positions. Recombination models were inferred per individual with the repgenHMM and IGoR tools using an EM algorithm. Shared clonotype analysis was performed with the tcR package in R, normalizing sharing by the product of cloneset sizes. To study raw recombination free of thymic and clonal selection effects, out-of-frame nonproductive sequences were analyzed. In-frame beta chains were kept once TCRdb had trimmed the public reads at Q25 with fastp and called clones with MiXCR. Identical CDR3 proteins give one entry, which carries the most common genes and DNA. These V and J calls derive from TCRdb rather than the authors' analysis. The sample contains 200,000 to 250,000 distinct CDR3 sequences, about 7% of them found a single time. The ten largest clones represent roughly 3.9% of the sample.

The sample was also linked to a second study, of yellow fever vaccine responses in identical twins. Looking at the second paper: The authors reported that the T cell response to vaccination in identical twins appeared partly convergent and partly personalized. The study precisely tracked vaccine-responding T cell clones in identical twins.

This receptor was identified in a woman aged 18-29 years in good health. Here the chain combines TRBV29-1 and TRBJ2-2, with TRBD1 tentatively as D gene (6 bases match). Sequencing used memory (CD45RO+) T cells sorted from blood. The cell subset or site label, read with the paper, signifies: CD45RO+ enriched T cells. CDR3 protein: CSVAPTGYANTGELFF. Read as DNA, the sequence is TGCAGCGTTGCCCCAACAGGGTATGCGAACACCGGGGAGCTGTTTTTT.